This T cell receptor (beta chain) emerged from a study of cytomegalovirus exposure and HLA in healthy donors. Background on the study: Per a later analysis, the roughly 680 first-cohort and about 120 validation repertoires shared one platform.

The data were produced by immunoSEQ multiplex PCR, yet TCRdb's version contains in-frame clones alone and is incomplete. The sample contains fewer than 250,000 clones, about 87% of which appear only once. Overall study results and limits: Cytomegalovirus status, reportedly, was diagnosed with high specificity and sensitivity by the classifier.

The V gene's germline CDR1 is MNHEY and CDR2 SMNVEV (reference sequence). Unmatched junction bases numbered 7, after V lost 5 bases and J lost 8 bases. The CDR3 has 14 residues. This clone was detected only a few times. Antigen unknown. The TCR originated in a young man in good health and CMV-seronegative. This sequence joins TRBV27 and TRBJ2-5; 11 positions agree with TRBD2. The sequencing input was PBMCs. The CDR3 DNA reads TGTGCCAGCAGTGTTGGGCTAGCGGGAGGAACCCAGTACTTC. Protein sequence: CASSVGLAGGTQYF.